This paragraph reports one T cell receptor beta chain. What antigen it recognizes has not been identified. Base qualities are not recorded, but no much larger clone differs from it by a single base. What the time point label conveys for this sample: pretreatment peripheral blood. The cohort comprised fewer than 35 patients with locally advanced or metastatic urothelial carcinoma treated at Memorial Sloan Kettering on a trial protocol. Peripheral blood mononuclear cells were collected from each patient pretreatment and during treatment, giving between 1 and 8 total time points per patient. The Qiagen DNeasy Blood extraction kit was used to purify genomic DNA from total PBMCs and tumor samples. PBMCs were collected pretreatment and during treatment and were isolated and stored as previously described. The sample originates from a study of PD-L1 blockade in urothelial cancer listed by TCRdb under 2017. Looking at the study overall: All patients started therapy in about 2014 and received atezolizumab 1,200 mg intravenously every 3 weeks. About 90% of the roughly 29 patients were males with bladder-origin urothelial cancer, and 18 of 29 reported a prior smoking history. Patients had an ECOG performance status of 0 or 1 and had received between 0 and 3 prior chemotherapy regimens. Blood samples were analyzed at 3 weeks after treatment start (second dose) and at 6 weeks after treatment start. Blood samples gave a median of around 140,000 T cells and 80,000 or so unique TCRs, with a median clonality of approximately 0.078. Somatic, immune and clinical correlates of response to PD-L1 blockade with atezolizumab in urothelial cancer were the focus of an exploratory multi-omic analysis. TCR sequencing covered pretreatment tumor samples and matched, serially collected peripheral blood taken before and after atezolizumab treatment. Progression-free survival longer than 6 months counted as durable clinical benefit, and TCR features were additionally tested against both progression-free and overall survival. Whole exome sequencing and RNA sequencing of pretreatment tumors were performed alongside TCR sequencing in the same patients. Under 10 patients reached durable clinical benefit, while some 20 patients did not. Around 29 patients had pretreatment blood TCR-seq, some 25 had at least one posttreatment blood collection, and some 25 had tumor TCR-seq. The full study reports these points: Because the sample size was small (n ≈ 30) and many of the analyses were exploratory, the results are meant to be hypothesis-generating. A pretreatment peripheral blood TCR clonality below the median was linked to improved progression-free and overall survival. Greater expansion of tumor-associated TCR clones in peripheral blood 3 weeks after the start of treatment was observed in patients with durable benefit (n of about 22, p = 0.022).

Trimming at the junction amounts to 5 bases on V and 5 bases on J, and the germline ends lie 19 bases apart. CDR3 length: 15 amino acids, cysteine to phenylalanine. Only the CDR3 region is kept as DNA, spanning 45 bases read in frame from base 1. Via the germline V gene, CDR1 is ENHRY and CDR2 SYGVKD. Synthetic TCR analog templates were spiked into each PCR so that absolute template abundance could be estimated from read counts. Using the immunoSEQ assay, TCRbeta CDR3 regions were amplified from genomic DNA with bias-controlled V and J gene primers. Rearranged TCRbeta segments were sequenced at approximately 20X coverage. As for the original processing: Clustering was used to correct sequencing errors, and CDR3s were annotated against IMGT to assign V, D and J genes. Downstream analyses used only productive TCRbeta rearrangements, leaving out any out-of-frame or stop-codon sequences. Clonality was computed as one minus Shannon entropy normalized by the log of the number of unique productive sequences. Clones differing between time points or between blood and tumor were identified by Fisher's exact test with Benjamini-Hochberg correction at adjusted p below 0.01. The table comes from immuneACCESS by way of TCRdb, which keeps in-frame sequences with V and J called. Part of the clones is missing from these tables; in studies checked, under half for an unresolved V gene and the rest for unknown reasons. D and trimming come from the DNA, and the V and J calls and clone size come from that table. The sample table lists almost 90,000 clones, roughly 84% of them with a count of one. The ten top clones hold about 2.1% of the sample.

This sequence originates from a man aged 55 to 70 with urothelial cancer. This receptor chain uses TRBV10-3 and TRBJ2-7, with a tentative D gene TRBD2 over 7 matching bases. Specimen: PBMCs, collected around atezolizumab (anti-PD-L1) treatment. The DNA sequence follows: TGTGCCATCAGTAGGATGGGGGGGGGCTACGACGAGCAGTACTTC. Its translation is CAISRMGGGYDEQYF.